Here is one T cell receptor beta chain with its context. Its antigen is still unknown. The read comes to an end 3 residues before the CDR3 does, leaving the germline J gene to fill in the end. The length of the CDR3 is 15 residues. The junction had 7 bases not matched to a gene; V was cut back by 3 bases and J by 4 bases. The data are from a study of T cells in women clearing cervical HPV infection. Study information: Controls gave blood once infection was undetectable; cases at lesion identification.

Clones were sequenced by immunoSEQ multiplex PCR, and TCRdb holds only the in-frame ones, with some missing. In total, the table holds fewer than 30,000 clones. Study-wide points: CIN3+ cases had significantly higher TCR repertoire richness than controls, but evenness did not differ.

MY09/MY11 PCR detected cervical HPV DNA; dot-blot assigned genotypes. The rearrangement links TRBV12-3 or TRBV12-4 to TRBJ2-5, with 8 nucleotides matching TRBD2. This TCR came from a woman aged 18 to 75 with a cervical HPV16 infection that either progressed to CIN3+ or cleared (not recorded which). Sequencing was done on a sample of blood buffy coat. CDR3 DNA, as far as it was read: TGTGCCAGCAGTTTGGGGGTGGCGGGGGGAGAGACC. Encoded protein: CASSLGVAGGET. In full, the CDR3 reads CASSLGVAGGETQYF.